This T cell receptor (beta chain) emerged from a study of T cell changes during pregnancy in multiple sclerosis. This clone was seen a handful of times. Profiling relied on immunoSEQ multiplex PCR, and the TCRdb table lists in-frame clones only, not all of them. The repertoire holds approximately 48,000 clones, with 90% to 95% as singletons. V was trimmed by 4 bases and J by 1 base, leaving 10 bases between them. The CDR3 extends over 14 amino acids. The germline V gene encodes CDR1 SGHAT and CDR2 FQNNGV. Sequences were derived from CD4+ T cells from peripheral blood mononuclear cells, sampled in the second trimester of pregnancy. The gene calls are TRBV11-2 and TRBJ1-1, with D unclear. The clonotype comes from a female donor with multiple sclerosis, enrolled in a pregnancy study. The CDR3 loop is CASSSRGWNTEAFF. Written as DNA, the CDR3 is TGTGCCAGCAGCTCGAGAGGATGGAACACTGAAGCTTTCTTT. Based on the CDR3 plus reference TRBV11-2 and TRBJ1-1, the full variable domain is EAGVAQSPRYKIIEKRQSVAFWCNPISGHATLYWYQQILGQGPKLLIQFQNNGVVDDSQLPKDRFSAERLKGVDSTLKIQPAKLEDSAVYLCASSSRGWNTEAFFGQGTRLTVV.